These 3 T cell receptor beta chains share one sample of origin, sequenced in a study of blood T cell repertoires in COVID-19. Generated by immunoSEQ multiplex PCR, the TCRdb table keeps only in-frame clones and is missing some. In the table there are some 70,000 clones, roughly 81% of which are singletons. Sequencing used peripheral blood. These receptors came from a woman in her 70s with acute or convalescent COVID-19.

This clone was recorded once. The rearrangement links TRBV27 to TRBJ2-7; D may be TRBD1 (5 bases). Trimming cost V 6 bases and J 4 bases, with 19 bases left between them. Germline V gene sequence: CDR1 MNHEY, CDR2 SMNVEV (reference sequence). The CDR3 loop spans 15 amino acids. CDR3 sequence (DNA): TGTGCCAGCAGAGATAGGACACTTGCTGAATACGAGCAGTACTTC. Its protein product is CASRDRTLAEYEQYF.

This chain links TRBV29-1 with TRBJ2-1; 10 bases fit TRBD2. Unmatched junction bases numbered 4, after V lost 5 bases and J lost 6 bases. Germline loops: CDR1 SQVTM, CDR2 ANQGSEA. The CDR3 length is 13 residues. CDR3: CSVWTSGSNEQFF. DNA for the CDR3: TGCAGCGTTTGGACTAGCGGTTCCAATGAGCAGTTCTTC.

The chain couples TRBV29-1 to TRBJ1-4, with 11 bases lining up with TRBD1. The CDR3 contains 17 residues. With 4 bases clipped from V and 3 bases from J, the junction kept 10 bases outside the gene matches. Per germline, CDR1 SQVTM and CDR2 ANQGSEA. This chain's CDR3 is CSVGGQGAFTANEKLFF. Here the CDR3 DNA reads TGCAGCGTTGGCGGACAGGGGGCCTTTACGGCTAATGAAAAACTGTTTTTT.